Shown below are 32 T cell receptor beta chains from a single sample sequenced in a study of cytomegalovirus exposure and HLA in healthy donors. 60 Vbeta and 13 Jbeta primers were used in PCR. Here immunoSEQ multiplex PCR was the method, and the copy in TCRdb shows in-frame clones only, minus some. The sample contains approximately 210,000 clones, 75% to 85% of which appear only once. The sample was PBMCs. The receptors here all came from a girl aged 5-17 years in good health and CMV-seropositive.

The chain recombines TRBV18 with TRBJ1-5, with 9 bases matching TRBD1. The CDR3 consists of 17 residues. V lost 6 bases to trimming and J lost 3 bases; unmatched junction nucleotides: 12. Germline V gives CDR1 KGHSH, CDR2 LQKENI. The CDR3 here is CASSQELGQGFNQPQHF. CDR3 bases: TGTGCCAGCTCCCAGGAGTTGGGACAGGGTTTCAATCAGCCCCAGCATTTT. Variable domain in full (rest from reference TRBV18 and TRBJ1-5): NAGVMQNPRHLVRRRGQEARLRCSPMKGHSHVYWYRQLPEEGLKFMVYLQKENIIDESGMPKERFSAEFPKEGPSILRIQQVVRGDSAAYFCASSQELGQGFNQPQHFGDGTRLSIL.

CDR3 coding DNA: TGTGCCAGCTCATTTAACAGGGGCCTCGACTATGGCTACACCTTC. Protein sequence: CASSFNRGLDYGYTF. The rearrangement joins TRBV18 to TRBJ1-2, with 7 nucleotides matching TRBD1. This CDR3 is built from 15 residues. The germline V gene has CDR1 KGHSH and CDR2 LQKENI. J gave up 3 bases and V 5 bases, and 9 bases lay outside the gene matches.

The chain joins TRBV14 to TRBJ2-3; TRBD2 might be the D (6 bases). The CDR3 length is 16 residues. Germline V gene lookup returns CDR1 SGHDN and CDR2 FVKESK. The germline V and J ends were trimmed by 4 bases and 1 base, with 15 bases remaining between them. The CDR3 sequence: CASSLLPGLRTDTQYF. The CDR3 coding sequence is TGTGCCAGCAGCCTCCTCCCGGGACTGCGCACAGATACGCAGTATTTT.

This chain connects TRBV7-8 to TRBJ2-5; D unresolved. This CDR3 has 12 amino acids. Germline CDR1 reads SGHVS; CDR2 reads FQNEAQ. The ends were cut back, 6 bases at V and 5 bases at J, with 10 bases in the middle. The CDR3: CASRPTEETQYF. The CDR3 DNA is TGTGCCAGCAGGCCTACCGAGGAGACCCAGTACTTC.

This chain connects TRBV5-1 to TRBJ2-5; 10 positions match TRBD1. J was trimmed by 3 bases and V by 0 bases; bases with no gene match: 2. The CDR3 is made up of 15 amino acids. Germline assignment: CDR1 SGHRS and CDR2 YFSETQ. The CDR3 DNA sequence: TGCGCCAGCAGCTTGGGGGGGACAGGGGAAGAGACCCAGTACTTC. Amino acids: CASSLGGTGEETQYF.

This clone was observed a handful of times. The chain employs TRBV11-3 and TRBJ1-6; D is ambiguous. Germline CDR1 and CDR2: SGHNT and YENEEA. The V end lost 1 base, the J end lost 8 bases, and 6 bases lay between the germline ends. The CDR3 is 13 residues long. This CDR3 reads CASSLASDSPLHF. The CDR3 DNA reads TGTGCCAGCAGCTTAGCCTCGGATTCACCCCTCCACTTT.

The chain links TRBV6-1 to TRBJ2-7, with D possibly being TRBD2 (6 bases). The CDR3 length is 16 residues. Germline loops: CDR1 MNHNS, CDR2 SASEGT. The germline V and J ends were trimmed by 0 bases and 4 bases, with 16 bases remaining between them. The CDR3 nucleotides are TGTGCCAGCAGTGAAGCCCCATGGCCCGGGGGATACGAGCAGTACTTC. It codes for CASSEAPWPGGYEQYF.

The chain has TRBV6-5 and TRBJ2-5; 9 bases fit TRBD2. The V gene end was trimmed by 6 bases and the J gene end by 1 base; junction bases not matched to a gene: 6. This CDR3 has 15 residues. CDR1 and CDR2 from the germline V gene are MNHEY and SVGAGI. The CDR3 DNA reads TGTGCCAGCAGCCATGGACTAGCGCCCCAAGAGACCCAGTACTTC. Its protein product is CASSHGLAPQETQYF.

The DNA for the CDR3 is TGCGCCAGCAGTGAGTTGGCGGGAGATACGCAGTATTTT. This codes for CASSELAGDTQYF. The V gene is TRBV10-1, the J gene TRBJ2-3; D is perhaps TRBD2 (5 bases). Germline CDR1 and CDR2: WNHNN and SYGVQD (reference sequence). The length of the CDR3 is 13 residues. Trimming shortened V by 1 base and J by 5 bases, and 7 bases separated the two germline ends.

This clone was seen a handful of times. The chain uses TRBV9 and TRBJ2-3; D not certain. CDR3 length: 12 amino acids. Germline CDR1 reads SGDLS; CDR2 reads YYNGEE. Trimming stripped 4 bases from V and 9 bases from J, with 12 bases between. The CDR3 here is CASSIEPHTQYF. Here the CDR3 DNA reads TGTGCCAGCAGCATAGAGCCGCACACGCAGTATTTT.

This clone came up once. The gene calls are TRBV4-2 and TRBJ2-7, with 7 positions matching TRBD1. The germline V gene has CDR1 LGHNA and CDR2 YNFKEQ. The length of the CDR3 is 15 residues. Losses at the gene ends were 1 base for V and 3 bases for J; bases not matched to a gene: 6. The CDR3 DNA reads TGTGCCAGCAGCCAAGGCCTTGGACAGGACTACGAGCAGTACTTC. This gives the protein CASSQGLGQDYEQYF.

The chain's CDR3 is CSVEPQGAYGYTF. The CDR3 DNA is TGCAGCGTTGAGCCACAGGGGGCTTATGGCTACACCTTC. The chain links TRBV29-1 to TRBJ1-2; 9 nucleotides line up with TRBD1. Germline lookup yields CDR1 SQVTM and CDR2 ANQGSEA. With V trimmed by 3 bases and J by 5 bases, 4 bases remained unmatched. This CDR3 comprises 13 residues. The full variable domain, with the rest looked up from reference TRBV29-1 and TRBJ1-2, is SAVISQKPSRDICQRGTSLTIQCQVDSQVTMMFWYRQQPGQSLTLIATANQGSEATYESGFVIDKFPISRPNLTFSTLTVSNMSPEDSSIYLCSVEPQGAYGYTFGSGTRLTVV.

The J gene is TRBJ1-2, the V gene TRBV7-2, with no clear D. V dropped 5 bases and J dropped 0 bases, with 10 bases sitting between them. The CDR3 covers 14 residues. Germline V gene lookup returns CDR1 SGHTA and CDR2 FQGNSA. CDR3 DNA: TGTGCCAGCAGCCCACAGTTCCCTAACTATGGCTACACCTTC. Encoded protein: CASSPQFPNYGYTF. The complete variable domain, with remaining parts taken from reference TRBV7-2 and TRBJ1-2, reads GAGVSQSPSNKVTEKGKDVELRCDPISGHTALYWYRQSLGQGLEFLIYFQGNSAPDKSGLPSDRFSAERTGGSVSTLTIQRTQQEDSAVYLCASSPQFPNYGYTFGSGTRLTVV.

The chain recombines TRBV10-2 with TRBJ2-1; D call uncertain. The CDR3 extends over 11 amino acids. Trimming took off 9 bases at V and 0 bases at J, with 3 bases between the two ends. CDR1 and CDR2 (germline): WSHSY, SAAADI. CDR3 in DNA: TGCGCCAGGGCCTCCTACAATGAGCAGTTCTTC. It translates to CARASYNEQFF.

The V gene is TRBV5-1, the J gene TRBJ2-7; TRBD2 matches at 7 bases. V was clipped by 0 bases and J by 3 bases; unmatched bases: 6. The CDR3 runs to 15 residues. Germline-derived CDR1 and CDR2 are SGHRS and YFSETQ. For the CDR3, the DNA is TGCGCCAGCAGCTTGGGTAACCGGGGGGTCTACGAGCAGTACTTC. This sequence encodes CASSLGNRGVYEQYF.

The chain combines TRBV9 with TRBJ2-2, with D maybe TRBD2 (5 bases). Trimming stripped 5 bases from V and 1 base from J, with 9 bases between. CDR1 is SGDLS, CDR2 YYNGEE, per germline. The CDR3 is made up of 14 amino acids. Here the CDR3 reads CASRSAGNTGELFF. The CDR3 DNA reads TGTGCCAGCAGGTCGGCGGGGAACACCGGGGAGCTGTTTTTT. The full variable domain, its missing parts supplied by reference TRBV9 and TRBJ2-2, is DSGVTQTPKHLITATGQRVTLRCSPRSGDLSVYWYQQSLDQGLQFLIQYYNGEERAKGNILERFSAQQFPDLHSELNLSSLELGDSALYFCASRSAGNTGELFFGEGSRLTVL.

The V call is TRBV5-4, the J call TRBJ2-4, with 7 bases that match TRBD1. J lost 5 bases, V lost 4 bases, and 6 bases had no gene match. The V gene's germline CDR1 is SGHNT and CDR2 YYREEE (reference sequence). The CDR3 has 14 amino acids. DNA of the CDR3: TGTGCCAGCAGCATGGGGACAGCACAAAACATTCAGTACTTC. This translates into CASSMGTAQNIQYF.

This clone has a handful of counts. V is TRBV7-9 and J is TRBJ1-2; 9 nucleotides agree with TRBD1. The V gene end was trimmed by 3 bases and the J gene end by 3 bases; junction bases not matched to a gene: 11. CDR3 length: 17 residues. Germline V gene sequence: CDR1 SEHNR, CDR2 FQNEAQ (reference sequence). The CDR3 coding sequence is TGTGCCAGCAGCTTCTATCCCCGGGACAGGGAGGACTATGGCTACACCTTC. Protein sequence: CASSFYPRDREDYGYTF.

J is TRBJ1-6 and V is TRBV6-1, with D possibly being TRBD1 (6 bases). Looked up from germline, CDR1 is MNHNS and CDR2 is SASEGT. V shed 5 bases and J shed 7 bases, with 12 bases lying between them. This CDR3 spans 14 amino acids. CDR3 sequence reads: CASSMTGSNSPLHF. The CDR3 DNA reads as TGTGCCAGCAGTATGACAGGTTCGAATTCACCCCTCCACTTT.

The chain links TRBV7-2 to TRBJ1-1, with unresolved D. V was cut by 1 base and J by 7 bases, with 10 bases left in between. Germline CDR1 SGHTA, CDR2 FQGNSA. The CDR3 extends over 13 amino acids. In DNA form, the CDR3 reads TGTGCCAGCAGCTTAGGCGCCGGGGTTGAAGCTTTCTTT. Translation: CASSLGAGVEAFF.

In this sample, this clone turned up a few times. V and J are TRBV6-5 and TRBJ1-2; 9 bases fit TRBD1. V was clipped by 2 bases and J by 2 bases; unmatched bases: 0. This CDR3 contains 14 residues. Per germline, CDR1 MNHEY and CDR2 SVGAGI. Here the CDR3 DNA reads TGTGCCAGCAGTTACGACAGGGGGAACTATGGCTACACCTTC. Its protein product is CASSYDRGNYGYTF.

About this clone itself: Other nucleotide sequences from this sample produce the same CDR3. The rearrangement joins TRBV4-3 to TRBJ2-7, with 9 bases identical to TRBD2. V lost 0 bases to trimming and J lost 4 bases; unmatched junction nucleotides: 7. Germline V gives CDR1 LGHNA, CDR2 YSLEER. The CDR3 sequence is 16 residues long. CDR3 in amino acids: CASSQDFLAGPYEQYF. The CDR3 DNA is TGCGCCAGCAGCCAAGATTTCCTAGCGGGGCCTTACGAGCAGTACTTC.

V usage is TRBV13 and J usage is TRBJ2-3; 8 positions agree with TRBD2. Germline CDR1 is PRHDT and CDR2 is FYEKMQ (reference sequence). This CDR3 is built from 16 residues. Germline trimming cut 5 bases from V and 3 bases from J; bases unmatched to any gene: 10. CDR3 protein: CASSPRHSGGTDTQYF. The CDR3 region has the DNA TGTGCCAGCAGCCCCCGCCACAGCGGGGGAACAGATACGCAGTATTTT.

The rearrangement joins TRBV2 to TRBJ2-7; 8 nucleotides match TRBD1. The V gene's germline CDR1 is SNHLY and CDR2 FYNNEI. The CDR3 totals 15 residues. Germline trimming cut 6 bases from V and 3 bases from J; bases unmatched to any gene: 10. In DNA form, the CDR3 reads TGTGCCAGCAGGAGGGAAGGACAGGGAAACTACGAGCAGTACTTC. This gives the protein CASRREGQGNYEQYF.

The gene calls are TRBV6-5 and TRBJ2-5, with D possibly TRBD2 on 6 matching bases. The CDR3 is 12 residues long. Trimming removed 2 bases at V and 5 bases at J, with 6 bases between. Germline loops: CDR1 MNHEY, CDR2 SVGAGI. CDR3 DNA: TGTGCCAGCAGTTACGGGGGGGAGACCCAGTACTTC. Protein: CASSYGGETQYF.

This clone was seen more than once but under ten times. The rearrangement joins TRBV2 to TRBJ2-1; D remains ambiguous. Trimming shortened V by 5 bases and J by 4 bases, and 6 bases separated the two germline ends. Germline V lookup: CDR1 SNHLY, CDR2 FYNNEI. The CDR3 length is 12 residues. CDR3 protein: CASSSPYNEQFF. Written as DNA, the CDR3 is TGTGCCAGCAGTTCCCCTTACAATGAGCAGTTCTTC.

The chain employs TRBV4-3 and TRBJ1-5; D is unresolved. Germline V gene sequence: CDR1 LGHNA, CDR2 YSLEER. The CDR3 contains 14 residues. Deletions cut 1 base from V and 1 base from J, with 5 bases between. In DNA form, the CDR3 reads TGCGCCAGCAGCCAAGGGCAAAGCAATCAGCCCCAGCATTTT. It codes for CASSQGQSNQPQHF.

J is TRBJ1-1 and V is TRBV7-2; D ambiguous. V was cut by 4 bases and J by 5 bases, with 11 bases left in between. Germline assignment: CDR1 SGHTA and CDR2 FQGNSA. This CDR3 has 13 residues. CDR3 nucleotide sequence: TGTGCCAGCAGCTCCTACAGTAGGACTGAAGCTTTCTTT. Translation: CASSSYSRTEAFF.

V usage is TRBV7-2 and J usage is TRBJ2-5; D unclear. The CDR3 extends over 14 amino acids. In germline, CDR1 is SGHTA, CDR2 FQGNSA. V gave up 2 bases and J gave up 5 bases, with 12 bases separating them. CDR3 coding DNA: TGTGCCAGCAGCTTATCCGGTCATTTGGAGACCCAGTACTTC. This gives the protein CASSLSGHLETQYF.

The chain carries TRBV1 and TRBJ2-2; the table names TRBD2, a call not compared with the DNA. TRBV1 is a known pseudogene. This CDR3 has 15 amino acids. The CDR3 sequence is CTSSHPPLHTGELFF. CDR3 bases: TGCACCAGCAGCCACCCCCCCCTCCACACCGGGGAGCTGTTTTTT.

The V and J genes are TRBV28 and TRBJ1-1; 9 bases are a match to TRBD1. The J segment lost 1 base and the V segment lost 6 bases, leaving 3 bases of the junction unmatched. Germline V CDR1 and CDR2: MDHEN, SYDVKM. CDR3 length: 14 amino acids. The CDR3 is CASRQTGGNTEAFF. DNA for the CDR3: TGTGCCAGCAGGCAGACAGGGGGGAACACTGAAGCTTTCTTT.

This chain uses TRBV11-3 with TRBJ2-7; 8 positions agree with TRBD2. This CDR3 spans 14 amino acids. The ends lost 5 bases at V and 0 bases at J; junction bases unmatched: 3. Germline-derived CDR1 and CDR2 are SGHNT and YENEEA. Here the CDR3 reads CASSIGGDSYEQYF. As DNA, the CDR3 is TGTGCCAGCAGCATCGGGGGGGACTCCTACGAGCAGTACTTC.